The T cell receptor beta chain under discussion was sequenced for a study of glioma-infiltrating T cells after dendritic cell vaccination. In the study overall: Three intradermal dendritic cell vaccine injections were given every two weeks.

Time point here: after dendritic cell vaccination, including at tumor progression/relapse. Germline CDR1 SGHRS, CDR2 YFSETQ. Trimming cost V 2 bases and J 0 bases, with 11 bases left between them. The CDR3 is 15 residues long. Sequencing used immunoSEQ multiplex PCR; TCRdb keeps in-frame clones, though not all of them. Among under 130,000 clones, around 90% were seen once, and the ten largest hold around 2.6%. The chain uses TRBV5-1 and TRBJ1-1, with a weak D call TRBD1 (5 bases). The sample was blood, taken after dendritic cell vaccination. The sequence came from a human donor with glioblastoma. The CDR3 coding sequence is TGCGCCAGCAGCTTAACAGGATTAATGAACACTGAAGCTTTCTTT. It encodes CASSLTGLMNTEAFF.